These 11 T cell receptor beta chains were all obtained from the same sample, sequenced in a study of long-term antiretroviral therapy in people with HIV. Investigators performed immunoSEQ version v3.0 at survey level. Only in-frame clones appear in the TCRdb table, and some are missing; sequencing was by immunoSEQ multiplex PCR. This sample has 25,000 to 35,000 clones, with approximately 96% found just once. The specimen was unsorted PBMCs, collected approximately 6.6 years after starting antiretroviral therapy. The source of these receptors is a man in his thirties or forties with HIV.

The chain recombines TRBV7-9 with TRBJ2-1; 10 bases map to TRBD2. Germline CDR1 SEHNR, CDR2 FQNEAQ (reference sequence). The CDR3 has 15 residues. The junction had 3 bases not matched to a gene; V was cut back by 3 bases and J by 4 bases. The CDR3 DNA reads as TGTGCCAGCAGCTTCAGCGGGAGGGTGTACAATGAGCAGTTCTTC. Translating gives CASSFSGRVYNEQFF.

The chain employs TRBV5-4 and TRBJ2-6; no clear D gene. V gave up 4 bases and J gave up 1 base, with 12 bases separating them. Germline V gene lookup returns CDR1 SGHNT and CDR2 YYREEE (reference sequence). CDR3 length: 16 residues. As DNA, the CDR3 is TGTGCCAGCAGCCCGGGTGGTATTTCTGGGGCCAACGTCCTGACTTTC. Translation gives CASSPGGISGANVLTF.

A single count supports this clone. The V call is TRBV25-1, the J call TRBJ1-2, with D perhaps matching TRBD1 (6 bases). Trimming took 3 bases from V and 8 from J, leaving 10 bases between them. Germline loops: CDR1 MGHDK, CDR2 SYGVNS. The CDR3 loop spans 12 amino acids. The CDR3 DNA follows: TGTGCCAGCAGTGAGGGTGGGGGCGGCTACACCTTC. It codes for CASSEGGGGYTF.

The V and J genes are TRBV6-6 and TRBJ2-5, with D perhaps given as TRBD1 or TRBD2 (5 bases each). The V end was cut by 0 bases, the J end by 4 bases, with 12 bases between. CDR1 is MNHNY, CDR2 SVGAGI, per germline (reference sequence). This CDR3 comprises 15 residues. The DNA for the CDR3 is TGTGCCAGCAGTTACTCGGGGACGGTACGAGAGACCCAGTACTTC. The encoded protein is CASSYSGTVRETQYF.

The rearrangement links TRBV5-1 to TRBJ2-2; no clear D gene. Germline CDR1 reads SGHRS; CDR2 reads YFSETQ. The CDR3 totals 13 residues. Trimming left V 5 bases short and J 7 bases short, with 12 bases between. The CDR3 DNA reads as TGCGCCAGCAGAGAAACAACCGACGGGGAGCTGTTTTTT. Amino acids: CASRETTDGELFF.

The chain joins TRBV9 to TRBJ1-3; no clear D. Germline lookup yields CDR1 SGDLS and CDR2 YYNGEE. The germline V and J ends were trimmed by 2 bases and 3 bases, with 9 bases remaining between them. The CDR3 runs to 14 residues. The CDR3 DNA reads TGTGCCAGCAGCGTGGATGCCCGTGGAAACACCATATATTTT. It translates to CASSVDARGNTIYF.

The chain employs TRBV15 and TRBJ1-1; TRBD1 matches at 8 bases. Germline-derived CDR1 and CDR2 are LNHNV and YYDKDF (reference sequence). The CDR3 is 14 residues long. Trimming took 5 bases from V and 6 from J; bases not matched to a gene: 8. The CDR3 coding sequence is TGTGCCACCAGCGAGGATCCGACAGGGGCTGAAGCTTTCTTT. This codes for CATSEDPTGAEAFF.

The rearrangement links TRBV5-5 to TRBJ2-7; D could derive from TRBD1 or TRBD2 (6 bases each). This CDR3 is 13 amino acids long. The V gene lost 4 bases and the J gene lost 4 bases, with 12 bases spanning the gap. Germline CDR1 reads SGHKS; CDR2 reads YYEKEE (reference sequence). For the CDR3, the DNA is TGTGCCAGCAGCCCCCTAGGGGGGTACGAGCAGTACTTC. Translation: CASSPLGGYEQYF. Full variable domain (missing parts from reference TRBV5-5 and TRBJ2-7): DAGVTQSPTHLIKTRGQQVTLRCSPISGHKSVSWYQQVLGQGPQFIFQYYEKEERGRGNFPDRFSARQFPNYSSELNVNALLLGDSALYLCASSPLGGYEQYFGPGTRLTVT.

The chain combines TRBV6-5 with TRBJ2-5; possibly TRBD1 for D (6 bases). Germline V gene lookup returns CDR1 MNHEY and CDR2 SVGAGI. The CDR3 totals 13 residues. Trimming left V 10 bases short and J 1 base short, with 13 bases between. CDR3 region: CATQRQAQETQYF. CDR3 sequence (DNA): TGTGCCACCCAGCGACAGGCCCAAGAGACCCAGTACTTC.

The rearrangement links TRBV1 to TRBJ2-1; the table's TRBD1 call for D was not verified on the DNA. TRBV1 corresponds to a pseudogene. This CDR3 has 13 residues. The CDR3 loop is CTQPLQEYNEQFF. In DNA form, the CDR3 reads TGCACCCAGCCCCTACAGGAGTACAATGAGCAGTTCTTC.

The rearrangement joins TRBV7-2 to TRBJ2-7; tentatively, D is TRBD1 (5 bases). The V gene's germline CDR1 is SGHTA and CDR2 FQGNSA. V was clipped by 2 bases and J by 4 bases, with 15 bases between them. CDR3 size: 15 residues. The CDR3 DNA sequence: TGTGCCAGCAGCTTAAGTGGGCAGGGTGGTTACGAGCAGTACTTC. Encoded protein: CASSLSGQGGYEQYF.